The 7 T cell receptor beta chains below were found in one sample sequenced in a study of T cell changes during pregnancy in multiple sclerosis. Assay: immunoSEQ multiplex PCR; the TCRdb copy retains only in-frame clones and omits some. The data contain 36,000 or so clones, 88% of them seen just once; the ten biggest clones take up roughly 0.52%. Sequencing was performed on CD4+ T cells from peripheral blood mononuclear cells, taken in the first trimester of pregnancy. These receptors all come from a female donor with multiple sclerosis, enrolled in a pregnancy study.

This clone has just a few counts. The chain links TRBV5-1 to TRBJ2-6, with D perhaps TRBD1 (5 bases). V dropped 6 bases and J dropped 0 bases, with 13 bases sitting between them. Germline V CDR1 and CDR2: SGHRS, YFSETQ. CDR3 size: 16 residues. The CDR3 loop is CASTLLGASGANVLTF. CDR3 in DNA: TGCGCCAGCACCCTCCTAGGGGCCTCTGGGGCCAACGTCCTGACTTTC.

The genes are TRBV10-3 and TRBJ2-5, with D maybe TRBD2 (6 bases). Germline CDR1 and CDR2: ENHRY and SYGVKD. The CDR3 contains 12 residues. V was pared by 11 bases and J by 2 bases, with 12 bases between. The CDR3 protein is CAVGRGQETQYF. CDR3 coding DNA: TGTGCCGTAGGACGGGGGCAAGAGACCCAGTACTTC.

This clone was observed a single time. The chain is built from TRBV12-5 and TRBJ2-5; 12 positions match TRBD2. This CDR3 contains 16 residues. J gave up 5 bases and V 4 bases, and 8 bases lay outside the gene matches. CDR1 is LGHNT, CDR2 FRNRAP, per germline. The CDR3 nucleotides are TGTGCTAGTGGTTCGTCTAGCGGGGGGGCTCTGGAGACCCAGTACTTC. Its translation is CASGSSSGGALETQYF.

This clone is categorized as medium-sized (0.01 to 0.1%). The chain recombines TRBV6-6 with TRBJ2-1; 12 bases are shared with TRBD2. V shed 2 bases and J 14 bases; nucleotides not matched to a gene: 10. CDR1 and CDR2 from the germline V gene are MNHNY and SVGAGI (reference sequence). The CDR3 runs 15 residues. The CDR3 region is CASSYDTGLAGQEFF. CDR3 DNA: TGTGCCAGCAGTTACGATACGGGACTAGCGGGCCAGGAGTTCTTC.

The rearrangement links TRBV5-1 to TRBJ1-4, with unresolved D. The length of the CDR3 is 14 residues. Germline lookup yields CDR1 SGHRS and CDR2 YFSETQ. Trimming shortened V by 1 base and J by 0 bases, and 4 bases separated the two germline ends. The CDR3 spells CASSLRSTNEKLFF. The CDR3 DNA is TGCGCCAGCAGCTTGCGTTCAACTAATGAAAAACTGTTTTTT.

The chain couples TRBV4-1 to TRBJ2-5; 12 bases agree with TRBD2. V lost 2 bases and J lost 4; bases outside the gene matches: 8. Germline lookup yields CDR1 MGHRA and CDR2 YSYEKL. The CDR3 runs 17 residues. CDR3 amino acids: CASSQLAGGPRVETQYF. The CDR3 DNA follows: TGCGCCAGCAGCCAACTAGCGGGAGGGCCACGAGTAGAGACCCAGTACTTC.

The chain carries TRBV5-1 and TRBJ1-2; D is possibly TRBD1 (6 bases). V was pared by 2 bases and J by 6 bases, with 11 bases between. The CDR3 has 13 residues. Germline V lookup: CDR1 SGHRS, CDR2 YFSETQ. The CDR3: CASSFGQSDGYTF. CDR3 DNA sequence: TGCGCCAGCAGCTTTGGACAGTCAGATGGCTACACCTTC.